This TCR beta chain was identified during a study of regulatory T cells in long-lasting Graves disease. With iRepertoire HTBI primers and Arm-PCR of CDR3 regions, TCR beta libraries were built. MiXCR was run by TCRdb on the multiplex PCR reads, yielding one entry per CDR3 protein. The sample shows roughly 420,000 distinct CDR3 sequences, approximately 16% of them seen only once. Regarding time point: newly diagnosed GD, antithyroid drugs for less than 3 months. PBMC-extracted RNA yielded the TCR library. This clonotype was recorded a few times. The J segment lost 5 bases and the V segment lost 0 bases, leaving 9 bases of the junction unmatched. The CDR3 has 18 residues. Germline CDR1 MNHEY, CDR2 SVGAGI. These sequences were also reported in another study, on T cells in Graves' hyperthyroidism and ophthalmopathy.

The clonotype originates from a woman under 40 with Graves disease. The rearrangement links TRBV6-5 to TRBJ1-6; 8 bases map to TRBD1. The sample consisted of peripheral blood mononuclear cells (PBMCs), taken at new diagnosis, from a patient treated with antithyroid drugs. The DNA for the CDR3 is TGTGCCAGCAGTTACTCTTCGCCCCAGGGGGCCAATAATTCACCCCTCCACTTT. This translates into CASSYSSPQGANNSPLHF.